The clone carrying this T cell receptor (beta chain) showed up just once. Its antigen is as yet unknown. The CDR3 has 17 residues. Healthy Caucasian individuals made up all the donors. The sample comes from a study of identical twins. General study points: Partial confounding of zero-insertion analyses by invariant MAIT and iNKT cells was possible. Findings came from cross-sectional statistics, without long-term follow-up of donors. Out-of-frame alpha sequences that twins shared showed excess low generation probability.

TCRdb redid the calling of the 5' RACE reads with MiXCR, one entry per CDR3 protein. The data contain 1.5 million to 2 million distinct CDR3 sequences, more than 30% of them singletons. The chain employs TRBV21-1 and TRBJ2-2; the table's D call TRBD2 went unverified against the DNA. TRBV21-1 corresponds to a pseudogene. The sequence came from a newborn girl in good health. The sample consisted of cord blood. DNA of the CDR3: TGTGCCAGCAGCAAAACGGGAGGCTCGAAGTTCACCGGGGAGCTGTTTTTT. Its translation: CASSKTGGSKFTGELFF.